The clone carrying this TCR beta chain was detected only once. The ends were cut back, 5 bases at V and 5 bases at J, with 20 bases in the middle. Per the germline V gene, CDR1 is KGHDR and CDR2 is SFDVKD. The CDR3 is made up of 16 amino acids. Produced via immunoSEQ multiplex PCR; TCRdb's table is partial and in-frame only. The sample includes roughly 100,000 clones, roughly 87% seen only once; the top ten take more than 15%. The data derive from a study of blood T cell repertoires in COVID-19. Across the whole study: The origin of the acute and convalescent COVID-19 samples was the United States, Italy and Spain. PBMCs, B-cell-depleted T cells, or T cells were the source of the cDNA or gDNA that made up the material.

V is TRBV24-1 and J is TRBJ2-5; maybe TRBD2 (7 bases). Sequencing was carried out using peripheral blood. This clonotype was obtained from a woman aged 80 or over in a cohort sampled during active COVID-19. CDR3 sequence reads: CATSGAGEGRLETQYF. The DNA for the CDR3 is TGTGCCACCAGTGGCGCAGGGGAGGGGAGGCTGGAGACCCAGTACTTC.